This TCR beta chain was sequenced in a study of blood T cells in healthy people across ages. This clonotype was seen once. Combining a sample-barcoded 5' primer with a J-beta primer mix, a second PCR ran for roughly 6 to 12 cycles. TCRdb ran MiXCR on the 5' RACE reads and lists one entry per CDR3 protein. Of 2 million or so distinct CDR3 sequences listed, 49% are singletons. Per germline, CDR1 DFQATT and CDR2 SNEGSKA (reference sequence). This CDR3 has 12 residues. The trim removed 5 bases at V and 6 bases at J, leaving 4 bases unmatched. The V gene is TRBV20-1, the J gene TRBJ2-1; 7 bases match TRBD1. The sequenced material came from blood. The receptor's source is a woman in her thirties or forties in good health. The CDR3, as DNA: TGCAGTGCTGCCACAGGGGTCAATGAGCAGTTCTTC. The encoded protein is CSAATGVNEQFF.